The clone carrying this T cell receptor beta chain was observed a few times. Its cognate antigen is unknown. cDNA libraries of TCR beta carried unique molecular identifiers. TCRdb reprocessed the PCR reads with MiXCR, giving one entry per CDR3 protein. The table has hundreds of thousands of distinct CDR3 sequences, roughly 46% seen once. The source of the sample is a study of post-analysis software for immune sequencing data. Study-wide points: Relative to controls, patients had 4 or 5 TRBV segments at higher frequency, with TRBV5-6, TRBV5-1 and TRBV20-1 among these.

The CDR3 contains 16 residues. CDR1 and CDR2 from the germline V gene are MGHRA and YSYEKL. J lost 6 bases, V lost 0 bases, and 7 bases had no gene match. The genes are TRBV4-1 and TRBJ2-3; 9 nucleotides line up with TRBD2. Specimen: blood. The sequence derives from a girl between 10 and 17 years old with multiple sclerosis. CDR3 nucleotide sequence: TGCGCCAGCAGCCAAGAAAAGGTAGCGGGAGTGGATACGCAGTATTTT. Translation: CASSQEKVAGVDTQYF.